A single sample gave rise to the 5 T cell receptor beta chains below, sequenced in a study of shared clonotypes between healthy human individuals. TCRdb's copy holds only in-frame clones and misses some; the assay was immunoSEQ multiplex PCR. Here the sample spans millions of clones, approximately 94% being singletons. Sequenced material: naive CD4+ T cells sorted from blood. As to subset: CD45RA+ positively selected. The receptor set was obtained from a man aged 18 to 30 in good health.

The chain combines TRBV9 with TRBJ2-5; the D gene is possibly TRBD2 (6 bases). V lost 3 bases, J lost 2 bases, and 14 bases lay in between. In germline, CDR1 is SGDLS, CDR2 YYNGEE. The CDR3 extends over 15 amino acids. The CDR3 reads CASSGVSGPQETQYF. CDR3 sequence (DNA): TGTGCCAGCAGCGGGGTAAGCGGGCCTCAAGAGACCCAGTACTTC.

In this sample, this clone turned up once. Other DNA sequences within the sample encode an identical CDR3. The CDR3 protein is CASSLGSNQPQHF. The CDR3, as DNA: TGTGCCAGCAGCTTAGGGTCAAATCAGCCCCAGCATTTT. The chain is built from TRBV11-2 and TRBJ1-5, with D unclear. V lost 1 base and J 4 bases, leaving 5 bases between the germline ends. This CDR3 region has 13 residues. Germline CDR1 SGHAT, CDR2 FQNNGV.

The count of this clone is one. This rearrangement joins TRBV5-1 to TRBJ1-2, with 9 bases matching TRBD1. V lost 4 bases to trimming and J lost 7 bases; unmatched junction nucleotides: 14. This CDR3 is 16 amino acids long. From germline, CDR1 is SGHRS and CDR2 YFSETQ. The CDR3 region has the DNA TGCGCCAGCAGCCTTCGGACAGACAGGGGGGCCGCTGGCTACACCTTC. The encoded protein is CASSLRTDRGAAGYTF.

V gene TRBV4-2 combines with J gene TRBJ2-3, with a weak D call TRBD2 (5 bases). Trimming left V 1 base short and J 1 base short, with 12 bases between. Germline CDR1 LGHNA, CDR2 YNFKEQ. This CDR3 region has 16 residues. The CDR3: CASSQGIGAGTDTQYF. The DNA of the CDR3 is TGTGCCAGCAGCCAAGGAATTGGAGCGGGCACAGATACGCAGTATTTT.

The gene calls are TRBV2 and TRBJ1-5; tentative D call: TRBD1 (6 bases). Germline V lookup: CDR1 SNHLY, CDR2 FYNNEI. This CDR3 region has 15 residues. Trimming cost V 5 bases and J 6 bases, with 17 bases left between them. CDR3 DNA: TGTGCCAGCAGTCGTATTCAGGGGACGAGTCAGCCCCAGCATTTT. Protein: CASSRIQGTSQPQHF.